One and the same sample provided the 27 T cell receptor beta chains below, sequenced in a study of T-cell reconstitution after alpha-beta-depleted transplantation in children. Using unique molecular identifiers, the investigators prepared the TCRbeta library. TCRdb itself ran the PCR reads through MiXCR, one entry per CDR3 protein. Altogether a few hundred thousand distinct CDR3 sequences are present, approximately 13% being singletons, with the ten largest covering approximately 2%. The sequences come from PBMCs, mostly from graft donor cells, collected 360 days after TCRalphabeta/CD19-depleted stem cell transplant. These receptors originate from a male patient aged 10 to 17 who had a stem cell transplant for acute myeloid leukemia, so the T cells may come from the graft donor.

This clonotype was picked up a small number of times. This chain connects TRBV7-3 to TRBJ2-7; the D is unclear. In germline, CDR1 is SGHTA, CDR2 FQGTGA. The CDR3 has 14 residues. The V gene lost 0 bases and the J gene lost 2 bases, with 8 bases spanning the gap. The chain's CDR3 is CASSLTRAPYEQYF. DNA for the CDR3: TGTGCCAGCAGCTTAACACGAGCACCCTACGAGCAGTACTTC.

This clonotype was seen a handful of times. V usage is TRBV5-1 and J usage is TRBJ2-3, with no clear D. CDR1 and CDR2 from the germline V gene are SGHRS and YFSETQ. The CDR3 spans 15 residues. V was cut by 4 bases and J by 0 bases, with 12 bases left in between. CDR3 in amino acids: CASSAAVVSTDTQYF. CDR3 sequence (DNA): TGCGCCAGCAGCGCGGCGGTTGTTAGCACAGATACGCAGTATTTT. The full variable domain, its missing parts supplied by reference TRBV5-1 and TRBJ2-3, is KAGVTQTPRYLIKTRGQQVTLSCSPISGHRSVSWYQQTPGQGLQFLFEYFSETQRNKGNFPGRFSGRQFSNSRSEMNVSTLELGDSALYLCASSAAVVSTDTQYFGPGTRLTVL.

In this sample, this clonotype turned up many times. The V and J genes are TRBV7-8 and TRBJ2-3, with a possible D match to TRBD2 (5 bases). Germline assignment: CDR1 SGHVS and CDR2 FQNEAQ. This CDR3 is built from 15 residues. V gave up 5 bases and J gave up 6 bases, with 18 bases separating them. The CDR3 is CASSLVRTPADTQYF. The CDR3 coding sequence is TGTGCCAGCAGCCTAGTAAGGACTCCCGCGGATACGCAGTATTTT.

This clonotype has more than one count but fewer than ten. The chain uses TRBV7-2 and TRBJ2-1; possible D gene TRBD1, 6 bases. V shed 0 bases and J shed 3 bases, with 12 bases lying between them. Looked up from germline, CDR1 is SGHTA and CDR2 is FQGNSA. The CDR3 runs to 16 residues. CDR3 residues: CASSLAGTKVYNEQFF. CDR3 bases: TGTGCCAGCAGCTTAGCCGGGACAAAAGTCTACAATGAGCAGTTCTTC.

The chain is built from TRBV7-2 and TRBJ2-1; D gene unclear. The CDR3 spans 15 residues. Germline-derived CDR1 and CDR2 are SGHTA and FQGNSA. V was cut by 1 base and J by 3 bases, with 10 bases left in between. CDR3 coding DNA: TGTGCCAGCAGCTTAGGCCTCCCCATCTACAATGAGCAGTTCTTC. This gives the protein CASSLGLPIYNEQFF.

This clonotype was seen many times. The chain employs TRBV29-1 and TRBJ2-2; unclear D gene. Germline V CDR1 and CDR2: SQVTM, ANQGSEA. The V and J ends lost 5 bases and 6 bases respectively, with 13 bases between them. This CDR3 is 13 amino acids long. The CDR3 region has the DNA TGCAGCGTTTTCACCGGTTGGTCCGGGGAGCTGTTTTTT. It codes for CSVFTGWSGELFF.

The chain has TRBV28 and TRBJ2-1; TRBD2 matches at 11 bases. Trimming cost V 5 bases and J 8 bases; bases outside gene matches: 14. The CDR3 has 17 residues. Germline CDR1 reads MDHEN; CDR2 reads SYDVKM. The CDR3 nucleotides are TGTGCCAGCAGTGATCCCACTAGCGGGAGATCATTCCATGAGCAGTTCTTC. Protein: CASSDPTSGRSFHEQFF.

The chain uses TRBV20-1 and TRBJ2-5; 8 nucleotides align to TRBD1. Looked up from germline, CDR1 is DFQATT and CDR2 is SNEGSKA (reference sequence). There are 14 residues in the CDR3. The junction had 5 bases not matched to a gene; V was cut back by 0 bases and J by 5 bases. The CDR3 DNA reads TGCAGTGCTAGAGATCCCAGGGGGCGGGAGACCCAGTACTTC. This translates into CSARDPRGRETQYF.

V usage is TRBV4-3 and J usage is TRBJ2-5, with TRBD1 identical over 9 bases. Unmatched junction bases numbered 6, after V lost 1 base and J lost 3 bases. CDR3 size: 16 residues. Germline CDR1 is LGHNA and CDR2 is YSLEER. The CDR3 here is CASSQVLTGGKETQYF. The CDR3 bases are TGCGCCAGCAGCCAAGTTTTGACAGGGGGAAAAGAGACCCAGTACTTC.

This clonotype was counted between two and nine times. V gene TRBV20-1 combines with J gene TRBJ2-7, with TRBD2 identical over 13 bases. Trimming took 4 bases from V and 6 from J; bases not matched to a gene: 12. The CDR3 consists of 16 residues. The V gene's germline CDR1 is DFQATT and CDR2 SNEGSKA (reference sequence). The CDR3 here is CSAKPLTSGRFGEQYF. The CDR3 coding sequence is TGCAGTGCTAAGCCTTTGACTAGCGGGAGGTTCGGCGAGCAGTACTTC.

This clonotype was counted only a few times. The CDR3 coding sequence is TGTGCCAGCAGCGGGCGACAGGGGGTGATCGCAGATACGCAGTATTTT. Translated: CASSGRQGVIADTQYF. The gene calls are TRBV9 and TRBJ2-3, with 9 nucleotides matching TRBD1. From germline, CDR1 is SGDLS and CDR2 YYNGEE. The CDR3 covers 16 residues. V gave up 3 bases and J gave up 4 bases; unmatched junction bases: 9.

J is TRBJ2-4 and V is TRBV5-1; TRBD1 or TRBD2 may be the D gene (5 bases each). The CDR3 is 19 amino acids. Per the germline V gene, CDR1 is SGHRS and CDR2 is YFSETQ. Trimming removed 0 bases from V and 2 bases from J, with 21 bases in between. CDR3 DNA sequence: TGCGCCAGCAGCTTGGGGCCAGACTACCGTAAGGGGACCAAAAACATTCAGTACTTC. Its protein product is CASSLGPDYRKGTKNIQYF.

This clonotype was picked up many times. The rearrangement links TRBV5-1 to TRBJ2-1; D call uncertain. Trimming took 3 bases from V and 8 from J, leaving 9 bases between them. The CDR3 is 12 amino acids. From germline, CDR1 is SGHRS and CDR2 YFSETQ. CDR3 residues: CASSSAPDEQFF. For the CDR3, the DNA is TGCGCCAGCAGCTCGGCCCCCGATGAGCAGTTCTTC.

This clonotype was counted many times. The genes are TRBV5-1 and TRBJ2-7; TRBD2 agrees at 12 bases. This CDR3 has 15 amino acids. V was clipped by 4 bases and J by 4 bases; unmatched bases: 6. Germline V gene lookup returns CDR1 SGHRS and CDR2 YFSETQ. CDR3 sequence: CASSNRTSGNYEQYF. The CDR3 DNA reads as TGCGCCAGCAGCAACAGGACTAGCGGGAATTACGAGCAGTACTTC.

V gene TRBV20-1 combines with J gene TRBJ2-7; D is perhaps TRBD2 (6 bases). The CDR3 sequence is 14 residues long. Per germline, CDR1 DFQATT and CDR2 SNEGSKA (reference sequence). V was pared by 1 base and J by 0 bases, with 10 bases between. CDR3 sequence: CSARGEEVSYEQYF. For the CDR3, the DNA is TGCAGTGCTAGAGGGGAGGAAGTCTCCTACGAGCAGTACTTC.

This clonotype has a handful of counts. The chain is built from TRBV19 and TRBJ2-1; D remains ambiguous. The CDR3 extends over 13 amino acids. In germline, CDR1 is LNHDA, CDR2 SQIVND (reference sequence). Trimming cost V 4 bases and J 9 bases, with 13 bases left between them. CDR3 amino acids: CASSTISNTEQFF. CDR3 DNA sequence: TGTGCCAGTAGTACGATATCTAACACTGAGCAGTTCTTC.

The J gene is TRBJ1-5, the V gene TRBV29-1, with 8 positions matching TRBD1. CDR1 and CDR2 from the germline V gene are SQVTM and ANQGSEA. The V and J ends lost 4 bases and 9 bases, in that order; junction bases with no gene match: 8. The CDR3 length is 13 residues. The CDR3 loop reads CSVGADRALPQHF. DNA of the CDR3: TGCAGCGTTGGAGCGGACAGGGCCTTGCCCCAGCATTTT.

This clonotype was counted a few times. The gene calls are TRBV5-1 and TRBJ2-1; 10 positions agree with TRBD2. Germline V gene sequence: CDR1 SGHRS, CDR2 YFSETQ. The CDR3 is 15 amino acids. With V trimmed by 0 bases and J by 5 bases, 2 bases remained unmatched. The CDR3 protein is CASSLASGSDNEQFF. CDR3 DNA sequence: TGCGCCAGCAGCTTGGCTAGCGGGAGTGACAATGAGCAGTTCTTC.

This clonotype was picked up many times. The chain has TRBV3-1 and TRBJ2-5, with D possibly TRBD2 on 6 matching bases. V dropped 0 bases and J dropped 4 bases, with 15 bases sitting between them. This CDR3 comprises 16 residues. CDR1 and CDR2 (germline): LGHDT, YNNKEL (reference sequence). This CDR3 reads CASSQESGRSLETQYF. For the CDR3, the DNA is TGTGCCAGCAGCCAAGAGTCCGGGAGAAGTTTAGAGACCCAGTACTTC.

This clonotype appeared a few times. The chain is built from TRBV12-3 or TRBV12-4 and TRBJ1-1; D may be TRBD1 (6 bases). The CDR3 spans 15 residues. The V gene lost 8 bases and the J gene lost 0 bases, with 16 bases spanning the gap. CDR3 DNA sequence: TGTGCCAGCTCTGAACCGGCAGGGGTGAACACTGAAGCTTTCTTT. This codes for CASSEPAGVNTEAFF.

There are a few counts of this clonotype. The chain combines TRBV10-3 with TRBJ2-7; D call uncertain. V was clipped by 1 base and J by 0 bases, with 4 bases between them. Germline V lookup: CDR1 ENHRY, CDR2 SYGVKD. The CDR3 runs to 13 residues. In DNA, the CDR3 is TGTGCCATCAGTGAGTACCACTCCTACGAGCAGTACTTC. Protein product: CAISEYHSYEQYF.

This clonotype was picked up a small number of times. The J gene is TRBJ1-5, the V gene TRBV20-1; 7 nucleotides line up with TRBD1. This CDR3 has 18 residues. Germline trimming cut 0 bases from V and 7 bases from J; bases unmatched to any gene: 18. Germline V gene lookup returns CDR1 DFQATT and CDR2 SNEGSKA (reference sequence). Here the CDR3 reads CSARDGGGGGGLPQPQHF. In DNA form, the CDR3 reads TGCAGTGCTAGAGATGGGGGAGGAGGGGGCGGCTTACCACAGCCCCAGCATTTT.

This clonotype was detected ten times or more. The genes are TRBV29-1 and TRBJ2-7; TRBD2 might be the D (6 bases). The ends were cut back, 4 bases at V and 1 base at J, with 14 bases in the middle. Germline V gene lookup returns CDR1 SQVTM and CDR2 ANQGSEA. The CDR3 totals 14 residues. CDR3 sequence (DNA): TGCAGCGTTGCCGCTTACGGAGGGTCCTACGAGCAGTACTTC. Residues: CSVAAYGGSYEQYF.

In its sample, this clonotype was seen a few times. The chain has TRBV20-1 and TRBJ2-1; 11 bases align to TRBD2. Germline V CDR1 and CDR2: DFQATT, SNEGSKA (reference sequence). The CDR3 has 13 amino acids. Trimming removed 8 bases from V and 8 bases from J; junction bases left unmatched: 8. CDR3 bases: TGCAGTCAGCCGGGACTAGCGGCCGATGAGCAGTTCTTC. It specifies CSQPGLAADEQFF.

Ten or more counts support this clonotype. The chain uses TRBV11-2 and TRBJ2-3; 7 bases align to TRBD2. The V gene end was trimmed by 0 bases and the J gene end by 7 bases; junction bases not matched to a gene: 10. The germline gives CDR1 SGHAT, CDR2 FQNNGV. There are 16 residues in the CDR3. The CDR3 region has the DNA TGTGCCAGCAGCTTAGATCAGGTGCGGGAGACGTATACGCAGTATTTT. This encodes CASSLDQVRETYTQYF.

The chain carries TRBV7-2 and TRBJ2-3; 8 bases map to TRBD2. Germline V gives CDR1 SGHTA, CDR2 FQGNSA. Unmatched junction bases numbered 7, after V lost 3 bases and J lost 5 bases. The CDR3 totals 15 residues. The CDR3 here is CASSFSGGPGDTQYF. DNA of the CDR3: TGTGCCAGCAGCTTCTCGGGAGGGCCCGGAGATACGCAGTATTTT.

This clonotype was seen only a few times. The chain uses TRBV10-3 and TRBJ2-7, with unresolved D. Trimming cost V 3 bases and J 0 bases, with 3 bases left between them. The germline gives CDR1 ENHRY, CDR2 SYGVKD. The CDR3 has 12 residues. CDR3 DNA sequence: TGTGCCATCAGTGACCACTCCTACGAGCAGTACTTC. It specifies CAISDHSYEQYF.